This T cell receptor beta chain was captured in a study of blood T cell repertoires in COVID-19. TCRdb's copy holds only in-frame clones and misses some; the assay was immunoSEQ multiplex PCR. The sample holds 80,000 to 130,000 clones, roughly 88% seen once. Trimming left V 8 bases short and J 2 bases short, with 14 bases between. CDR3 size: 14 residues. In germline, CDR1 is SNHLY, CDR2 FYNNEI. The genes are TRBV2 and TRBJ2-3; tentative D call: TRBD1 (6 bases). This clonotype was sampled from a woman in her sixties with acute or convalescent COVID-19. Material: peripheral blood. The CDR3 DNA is TGTGCCAGCGCTAAGGACAGATACACAGATACGCAGTATTTT. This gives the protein CASAKDRYTDTQYF.